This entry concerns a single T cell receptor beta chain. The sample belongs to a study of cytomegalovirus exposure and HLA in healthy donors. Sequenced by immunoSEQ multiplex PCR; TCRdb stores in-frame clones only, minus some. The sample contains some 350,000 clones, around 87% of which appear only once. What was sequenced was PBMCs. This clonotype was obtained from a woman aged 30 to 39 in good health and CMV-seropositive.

DNA for the CDR3: TGTGCCAGCAGCATTAACAGGGTCACTGAAGCTTTCTTT. Its translation: CASSINRVTEAFF. J is TRBJ1-1 and V is TRBV7-2; tentatively, D is TRBD1 (6 bases). Trimming removed 5 bases at V and 4 bases at J, with 11 bases between. This CDR3 has 13 residues. The germline gives CDR1 SGHTA, CDR2 FQGNSA.